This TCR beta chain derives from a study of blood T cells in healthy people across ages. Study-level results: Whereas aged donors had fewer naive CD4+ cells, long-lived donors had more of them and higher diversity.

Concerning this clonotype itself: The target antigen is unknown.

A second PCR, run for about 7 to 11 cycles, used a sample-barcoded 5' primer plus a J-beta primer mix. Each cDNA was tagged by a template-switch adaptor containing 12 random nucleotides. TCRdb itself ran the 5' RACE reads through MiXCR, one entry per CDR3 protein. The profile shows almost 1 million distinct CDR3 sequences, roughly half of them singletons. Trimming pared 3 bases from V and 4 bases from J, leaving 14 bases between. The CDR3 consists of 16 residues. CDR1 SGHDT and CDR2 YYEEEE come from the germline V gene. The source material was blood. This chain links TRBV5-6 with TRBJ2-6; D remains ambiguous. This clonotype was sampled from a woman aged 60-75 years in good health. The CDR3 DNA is TGTGCCAGCAGCTCCGGTCCCTTGACCGGGGCCAACGTCCTGACTTTC. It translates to CASSSGPLTGANVLTF.